This section outlines one T cell receptor beta chain sequence together with its context. In the same sample, other DNA sequences code for this CDR3. Clones were sequenced by immunoSEQ multiplex PCR, and TCRdb holds only the in-frame ones, with some missing. The profile shows roughly 86,000 clones, 91% of them singletons. This CDR3 region has 14 residues. V was pared by 0 bases and J by 7 bases, with 12 bases between. Germline V lookup: CDR1 MNHEY, CDR2 SVGAGI. The sample belongs to a study of blood T cell repertoires in COVID-19. Turning to the study itself: COVID-19 samples from acute and convalescent phases originated in the United States, Italy and Spain.

The clonotype comes from a woman in her forties or fifties in a cohort sampled during active COVID-19. The sequenced material came from peripheral blood. This sequence joins TRBV6-5 and TRBJ1-2, with D tentatively TRBD1 (6 bases). The CDR3 nucleotides are TGTGCCAGCAGTTACTCAGGGGGGGGTGGTGGCTACACCTTC. It codes for CASSYSGGGGGYTF.